The subject of this entry is one T cell receptor (beta chain). The antigen remains unidentified. These data come from a study of PD-1 blockade in classical Hodgkin lymphoma. Points from the study as a whole: Causes of the repertoire differences remain undefined, possibly disease activity or prior therapy. Compared with healthy donors, newly diagnosed patients reportedly showed lower baseline TCR diversity.

The CDR3 spans 13 residues. The V end lost 3 bases, the J end lost 5 bases, and 8 bases lay between the germline ends. Per the germline V gene, CDR1 is SGHTA and CDR2 is FQGNSA. Time point here: newly diagnosed, previously untreated cHL patient sample. Comparator PBMCs were from newly diagnosed, untreated classical Hodgkin lymphoma. Some clones are missing from TCRdb's copy, which holds only in-frame ones; the method was immunoSEQ multiplex PCR. The sample records 17,000 or so clones, about four fifths being singletons. The source of this sequence is a human donor with classical Hodgkin lymphoma. V and J are TRBV7-2 and TRBJ1-3, with D maybe TRBD1 (6 bases). Sequences were obtained from peripheral blood mononuclear cells (PBMCs). The CDR3 nucleotides are TGTGCCAGCAGCTTCCGGGACAGAAACACCATATATTTT. Amino acids: CASSFRDRNTIYF.